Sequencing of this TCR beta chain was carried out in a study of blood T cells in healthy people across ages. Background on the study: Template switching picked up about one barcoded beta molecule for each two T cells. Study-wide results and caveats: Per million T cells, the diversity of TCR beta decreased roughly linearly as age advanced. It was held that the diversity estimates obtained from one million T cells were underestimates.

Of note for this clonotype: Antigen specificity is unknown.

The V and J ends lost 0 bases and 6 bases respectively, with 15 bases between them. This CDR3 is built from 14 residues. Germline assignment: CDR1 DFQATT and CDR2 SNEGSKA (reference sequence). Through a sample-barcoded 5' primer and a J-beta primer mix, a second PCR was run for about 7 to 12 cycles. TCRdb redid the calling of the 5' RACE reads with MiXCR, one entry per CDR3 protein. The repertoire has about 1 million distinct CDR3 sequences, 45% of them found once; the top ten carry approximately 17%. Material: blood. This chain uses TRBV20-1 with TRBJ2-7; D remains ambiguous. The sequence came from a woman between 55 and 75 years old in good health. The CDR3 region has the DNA TGCAGTGCTAGAGACCCCGGAGTCACGGGCGAGCAGTACTTC. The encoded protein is CSARDPGVTGEQYF.